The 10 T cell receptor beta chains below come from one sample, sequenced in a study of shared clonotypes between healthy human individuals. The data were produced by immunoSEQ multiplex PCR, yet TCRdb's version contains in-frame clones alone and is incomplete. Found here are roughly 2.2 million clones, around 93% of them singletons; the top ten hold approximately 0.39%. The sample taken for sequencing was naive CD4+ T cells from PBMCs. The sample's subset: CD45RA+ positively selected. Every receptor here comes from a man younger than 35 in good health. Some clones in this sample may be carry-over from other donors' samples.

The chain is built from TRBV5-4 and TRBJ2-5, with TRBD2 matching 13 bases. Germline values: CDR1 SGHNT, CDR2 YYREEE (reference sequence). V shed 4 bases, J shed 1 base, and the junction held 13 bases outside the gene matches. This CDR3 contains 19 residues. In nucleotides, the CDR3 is TGTGCCAGCAGCACAGCCCCGGGACTAGCGGGACTCCCCCAAGAGACCCAGTACTTC. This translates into CASSTAPGLAGLPQETQYF.

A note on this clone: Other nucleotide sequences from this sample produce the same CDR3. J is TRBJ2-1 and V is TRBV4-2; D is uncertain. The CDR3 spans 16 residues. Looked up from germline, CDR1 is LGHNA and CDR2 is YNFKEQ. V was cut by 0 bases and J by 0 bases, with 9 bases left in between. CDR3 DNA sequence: TGTGCCAGCAGCCAAGAAGGCAGGTCCTCCTACAATGAGCAGTTCTTC. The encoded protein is CASSQEGRSSYNEQFF.

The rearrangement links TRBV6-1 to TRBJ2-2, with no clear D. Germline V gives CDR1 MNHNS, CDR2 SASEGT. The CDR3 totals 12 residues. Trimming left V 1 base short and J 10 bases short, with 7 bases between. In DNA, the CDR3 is TGTGCCAGCAGTGAAGGGTGGATGGAGCTGTTTTTT. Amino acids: CASSEGWMELFF.

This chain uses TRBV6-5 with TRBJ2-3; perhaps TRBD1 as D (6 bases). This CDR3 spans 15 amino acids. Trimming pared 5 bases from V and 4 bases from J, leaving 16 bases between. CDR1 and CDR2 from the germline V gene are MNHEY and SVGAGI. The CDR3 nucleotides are TGTGCCAGCAGTCCCCTCACAGGGAGCCCAGATACGCAGTATTTT. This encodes CASSPLTGSPDTQYF.

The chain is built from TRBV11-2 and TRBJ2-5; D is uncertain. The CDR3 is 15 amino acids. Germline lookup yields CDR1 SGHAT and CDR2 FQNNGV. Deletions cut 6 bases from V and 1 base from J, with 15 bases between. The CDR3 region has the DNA TGTGCCAGCAGTCAGATCCGGACGGGCCAAGAGACCCAGTACTTC. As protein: CASSQIRTGQETQYF.

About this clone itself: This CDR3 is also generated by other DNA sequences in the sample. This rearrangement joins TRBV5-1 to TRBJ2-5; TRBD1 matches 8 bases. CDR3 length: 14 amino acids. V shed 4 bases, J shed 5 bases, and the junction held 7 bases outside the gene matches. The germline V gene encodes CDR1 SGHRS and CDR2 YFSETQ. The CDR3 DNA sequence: TGCGCCAGCAGCCCCCAGGGGGCTCAGGAGACCCAGTACTTC. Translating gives CASSPQGAQETQYF. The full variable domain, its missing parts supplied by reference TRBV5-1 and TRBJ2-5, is KAGVTQTPRYLIKTRGQQVTLSCSPISGHRSVSWYQQTPGQGLQFLFEYFSETQRNKGNFPGRFSGRQFSNSRSEMNVSTLELGDSALYLCASSPQGAQETQYFGPGTRLLVL.

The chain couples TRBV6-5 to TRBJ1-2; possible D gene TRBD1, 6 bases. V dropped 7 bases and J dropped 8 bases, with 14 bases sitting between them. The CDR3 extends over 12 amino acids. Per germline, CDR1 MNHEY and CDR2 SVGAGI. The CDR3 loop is CASTKGGSGYTF. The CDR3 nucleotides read TGTGCCAGCACCAAGGGGGGCAGCGGCTACACCTTC.

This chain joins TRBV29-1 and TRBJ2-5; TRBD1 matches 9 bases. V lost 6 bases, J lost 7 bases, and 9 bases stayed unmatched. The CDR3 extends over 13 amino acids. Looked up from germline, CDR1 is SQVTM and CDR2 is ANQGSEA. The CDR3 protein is CSVRQGGTGTQYF. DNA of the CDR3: TGCAGCGTACGACAGGGGGGGACAGGGACCCAGTACTTC.

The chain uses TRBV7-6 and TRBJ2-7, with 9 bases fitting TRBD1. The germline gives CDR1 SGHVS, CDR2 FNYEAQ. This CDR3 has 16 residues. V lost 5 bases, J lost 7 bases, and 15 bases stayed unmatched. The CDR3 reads CASSPAAGQGIWEQYF. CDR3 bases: TGTGCCAGCAGCCCCGCCGCGGGACAGGGTATATGGGAGCAGTACTTC.

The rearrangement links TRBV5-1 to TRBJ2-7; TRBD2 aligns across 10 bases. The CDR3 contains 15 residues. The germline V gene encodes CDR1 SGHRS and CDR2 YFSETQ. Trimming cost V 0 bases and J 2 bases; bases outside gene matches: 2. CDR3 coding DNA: TGCGCCAGCAGCTTGGCCGGACTAGCGGCCTACGAGCAGTACTTC. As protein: CASSLAGLAAYEQYF.